This is a list of T cell receptor beta chains from one sample in a study of cytomegalovirus exposure and HLA in healthy donors. Clones were sequenced by immunoSEQ multiplex PCR, and TCRdb holds only the in-frame ones, with some missing. The sample has over 200,000 clones; over 80% are singletons. Sequences were obtained from PBMCs. All receptors come from a woman aged 18-30 years in good health and CMV-seronegative. CDR3s include the opening cysteine and the closing phenylalanine or tryptophan.

>TRBV5-6|TRBJ2-7
CANPWVGGFYEQYF
>TRBV11-2|TRBJ1-1
CASSSLRVKTTEAFF
>TRBV5-1|TRBJ2-6
CASSPNIAGANVLTF
>TRBV2|TRBJ1-6
CASKIIGSNSPLHF
>TRBV30|TRBJ1-5
CAWSSGGRNQPQHF
>TRBV2|TRBJ2-3
CASSGGGTGNTDTQYF
>TRBV7-3|TRBJ2-2
CASSLNALANTGELFF
>TRBV18|TRBJ1-5
CASSPPVQGRNQPQHF
>TRBV19|TRBJ1-6
CASTGQINSPLHF
>TRBV9|TRBJ2-5
CASSVVVSQETQYF
>TRBV4-1|TRBJ1-2
CASSQDSGTTRNGYTF
>TRBV6-5|TRBJ1-2
CASSYSGLNYGYTF
>TRBV6-4|TRBJ2-7
CAPTFGGQKGYEQYF
>TRBV7-2|TRBJ2-7
CASSRAMFRVYEQYF
>TRBV7-3|TRBJ2-1
CASSPSLGPYNEQFF
>TRBV6-1|TRBJ1-1
CASSLDRDRDTEAFF
>TRBV6-1|TRBJ1-2
CASVGADRANYGYTF
>TRBV18|TRBJ2-2
CASSLDSNTGELFF
>TRBV2|TRBJ2-1
CASRMGGGGYNEQFF
>TRBV18|TRBJ2-1
CASSPPRGVSYNEQFF
>TRBV6-4|TRBJ2-3
CASSAELGTDTQYF
>TRBV6-1|TRBJ2-7
CASIGQANYEQYF
>TRBV7-3|TRBJ2-3
CASSSGLFTDTQYF
>TRBV29-1|TRBJ2-7
CSVASAIGREQYF
>TRBV28|TRBJ1-1
CASSFGVPYSTEAFF
>TRBV2|TRBJ2-7
CASSEMEGSDYEQYF
>TRBV14|TRBJ1-1
CASSQDHLVGEAFF
>TRBV9|TRBJ2-5
CASSVAAPRGETQYF
>TRBV30|TRBJ1-2
CAWSEGSYGYTF
>TRBV27|TRBJ1-1
CASSLSGTPGTEAFF
>TRBV5-1|TRBJ2-5
CASSSGTRAETQYF
>TRBV30|TRBJ2-1
CALARAGGLGEQFF
>TRBV9|TRBJ2-1
CASSPWASGGNEQFF
>TRBV7-9|TRBJ1-1
CASSRKGGTEAFF
>TRBV28|TRBJ2-7
CASSSPGQLPYEQYF
>TRBV4-2|TRBJ2-3
CASSQEATASTDTQYF
>TRBV2|TRBJ2-2
CASRLGAGNTGELFF
>TRBV6-5|TRBJ1-3
CASAPRDRDPIYF
>TRBV2|TRBJ2-1
CASSDGRGGDEQFF
>TRBV7-8|TRBJ2-1
CASRPQLGDNEQFF
>TRBV7-3|TRBJ1-1
CASSPAGGSEAFF
>TRBV5-4|TRBJ1-6
CASRTTGYNSPLHF
>TRBV5-1|TRBJ1-1
CASLTGTEAFF